This passage covers 32 T cell receptor beta chains from one sample sequenced in a study of radiation and T cells in renal cell carcinoma. Some clones are missing from TCRdb's copy, which holds only in-frame ones; the method was immunoSEQ multiplex PCR. This sample has roughly 64,000 clones, with roughly 80% found just once. Noted time point: blood 4 weeks post-SBRT, at nephrectomy. The sample's treatment: 15 Gy SBRT to primary tumor, nephrectomy 4 weeks later. Specimen: blood, collected from a patient whose treatment included radiotherapy and nephrectomy. These receptors were taken from a man aged 60 to 69 with renal cell carcinoma.

The chain has TRBV19 and TRBJ2-1; possibly TRBD1 or TRBD2 for D (5 bases each). Looked up from germline, CDR1 is LNHDA and CDR2 is SQIVND (reference sequence). Trimming pared 5 bases from V and 5 bases from J, leaving 10 bases between. This CDR3 is 13 amino acids long. The CDR3: CASSPRDDNEQFF. CDR3 DNA: TGTGCCAGTAGTCCCCGGGACGACAATGAGCAGTTCTTC.

This chain connects TRBV10-3 to TRBJ2-2; D is possibly TRBD1 (6 bases). Trimming removed 0 bases from V and 4 bases from J, with 9 bases in between. The V gene's germline CDR1 is ENHRY and CDR2 SYGVKD. The CDR3 runs to 15 residues. The DNA for the CDR3 is TGTGCCATCAGTGAGTCCTCAGGGGCCACCGGGGAGCTGTTTTTT. Amino acid sequence: CAISESSGATGELFF.

This chain joins TRBV18 and TRBJ2-1; no definite D call. V was trimmed by 6 bases and J by 9 bases, leaving 12 bases between them. Germline CDR1 and CDR2: KGHSH and LQKENI. The CDR3 totals 12 residues. CDR3 region: CASSRPKGEQFF. CDR3 DNA: TGTGCCAGCTCCCGCCCCAAGGGTGAGCAGTTCTTC.

This clone was recorded only once. The rearrangement uses TRBV5-1 and TRBJ2-3; 9 bases are shared with TRBD1. Germline V gives CDR1 SGHRS, CDR2 YFSETQ. V dropped 7 bases and J dropped 4; count of bases not matched to a gene: 4. The CDR3 consists of 13 residues. CDR3 region: CASGTGYPDTQYF. Written as DNA, the CDR3 is TGCGCCAGCGGGACAGGGTATCCAGATACGCAGTATTTT.

This rearrangement joins TRBV19 to TRBJ2-6; no reliable D call. The CDR3 length is 17 residues. Germline lookup yields CDR1 LNHDA and CDR2 SQIVND (reference sequence). V dropped 3 bases and J dropped 0 bases, with 12 bases sitting between them. CDR3 sequence: CASSMRRTDSGANVLTF. The CDR3 region has the DNA TGTGCCAGTAGTATGAGAAGAACCGACTCTGGGGCCAACGTCCTGACTTTC.

The chain joins TRBV5-1 to TRBJ1-1; possibly TRBD1 for D (5 bases). Germline CDR1 is SGHRS and CDR2 is YFSETQ. This CDR3 is built from 12 residues. The V end was cut by 0 bases, the J end by 5 bases, with 5 bases between. In nucleotides, the CDR3 is TGCGCCAGCAGCTTGGGACAGACTGAAGCTTTCTTT. This encodes CASSLGQTEAFF. The full variable domain, completed using reference TRBV5-1 and TRBJ1-1, is KAGVTQTPRYLIKTRGQQVTLSCSPISGHRSVSWYQQTPGQGLQFLFEYFSETQRNKGNFPGRFSGRQFSNSRSEMNVSTLELGDSALYLCASSLGQTEAFFGQGTRLTVV.

The chain has TRBV11-3 and TRBJ2-5; D is uncertain. Germline-derived CDR1 and CDR2 are SGHNT and YENEEA. There are 9 residues in the CDR3. V was shortened by 9 bases and J by 8 bases, with 7 bases between the two germline ends. CDR3 sequence (DNA): TGTGCCAGGTGGGGTACCCAGTACTTC. Translating it yields CARWGTQYF.

The chain links TRBV10-3 to TRBJ2-3, with D unresolved. This CDR3 is 17 amino acids long. Trimming took 3 bases from V and 2 from J, leaving 18 bases between them. Germline V gene sequence: CDR1 ENHRY, CDR2 SYGVKD. The CDR3: CAISDSGRLYTTDTQYF. In DNA, the CDR3 is TGTGCCATCAGTGATTCCGGTAGGCTTTATACCACAGATACGCAGTATTTT.

CDR3 region: CASSGIAGGRETQYF. The DNA of the CDR3 is TGTGCCAGCAGCGGAATAGCGGGAGGTCGGGAGACCCAGTACTTC. The chain joins TRBV9 to TRBJ2-5; 10 bases fit TRBD2. Germline-derived CDR1 and CDR2 are SGDLS and YYNGEE. The CDR3 is 15 amino acids. The J segment lost 5 bases and the V segment lost 3 bases, leaving 7 bases of the junction unmatched.

This chain links TRBV5-1 with TRBJ1-2; the D is unclear. Between the trimmed V and J ends, which lost 3 bases and 4 bases, there was a span of 16 bases. Germline V gene lookup returns CDR1 SGHRS and CDR2 YFSETQ. This CDR3 region has 15 residues. DNA for the CDR3: TGCGCCAGCAGCTCCTCCGACTACAACCCCTATGGCTACACCTTC. This gives the protein CASSSSDYNPYGYTF. The variable domain in full, with the rest retrieved from reference TRBV5-1 and TRBJ1-2, is KAGVTQTPRYLIKTRGQQVTLSCSPISGHRSVSWYQQTPGQGLQFLFEYFSETQRNKGNFPGRFSGRQFSNSRSEMNVSTLELGDSALYLCASSSSDYNPYGYTFGSGTRLTVV.

CDR3 in amino acids: CASSLDGGSGNTIYF. CDR3 bases: TGCGCCAGCAGCTTGGACGGAGGCTCTGGAAACACCATATATTTT. The chain employs TRBV5-1 and TRBJ1-3; D is undetermined. This CDR3 region has 15 residues. The ends were cut back, 0 bases at V and 0 bases at J, with 7 bases in the middle. The V gene's germline CDR1 is SGHRS and CDR2 YFSETQ.

The chain has TRBV2 and TRBJ2-2; 9 bases map to TRBD1. The CDR3 sequence is 15 residues long. J gave up 1 base and V 8 bases, and 5 bases lay outside the gene matches. Per germline, CDR1 SNHLY and CDR2 FYNNEI. The CDR3 DNA is TGTGCCAGCGCCGCGGGACAGGGGAACACCGGGGAGCTGTTTTTT. This encodes CASAAGQGNTGELFF.

The chain carries TRBV5-1 and TRBJ1-1, with a tentative D call TRBD1 (5 bases). The CDR3 extends over 16 amino acids. V was pared by 1 base and J by 1 base, with 14 bases between. Per the germline V gene, CDR1 is SGHRS and CDR2 is YFSETQ. The CDR3 DNA reads as TGCGCCAGCAGCTTGATCGCTGGACAAGCGAACACTGAAGCTTTCTTT. Translated: CASSLIAGQANTEAFF.

The gene calls are TRBV7-9 and TRBJ1-2; no firm D call. CDR1 and CDR2 (germline): SEHNR, FQNEAQ (reference sequence). This CDR3 region has 14 residues. V was cut by 1 base and J by 5 bases, with 11 bases left in between. The CDR3 DNA follows: TGTGCCAGCAGCTTAGACCCTTTGGTTTATGGCTACACCTTC. Encoded protein: CASSLDPLVYGYTF.

V and J are TRBV2 and TRBJ1-5; TRBD1 might be the D (5 bases). V was cut by 7 bases and J by 5 bases, with 15 bases left in between. The CDR3 is 14 amino acids. Germline V gives CDR1 SNHLY, CDR2 FYNNEI. CDR3 coding DNA: TGTGCCAGCATGGCGCAGGGAATTGATCAGCCCCAGCATTTT. Encoded protein: CASMAQGIDQPQHF.

The CDR3 sequence: CASNFDRVNSSVNQPQHF. In nucleotides, the CDR3 is TGCGCCAGCAATTTTGACAGGGTAAACTCGAGCGTTAATCAGCCCCAGCATTTT. The chain employs TRBV23-1 and TRBJ1-5, with 7 bases that match TRBD1. TRBV23-1 is sorted into the ORF group, with uncertain function. The CDR3 has 18 residues. V trimming: 7 bases; J trimming: 4 bases; junction bases outside the gene matches: 19.

The rearrangement links TRBV6-5 to TRBJ2-7; 8 nucleotides agree with TRBD1. Germline CDR1 reads MNHEY; CDR2 reads SVGAGI. The J segment lost 3 bases and the V segment lost 2 bases, leaving 3 bases of the junction unmatched. The CDR3 length is 14 residues. The CDR3: CASSYGQGFYEQYF. CDR3 nucleotide sequence: TGTGCCAGCAGTTACGGACAGGGCTTCTACGAGCAGTACTTC.

This clone was seen more than once but under ten times. The chain carries TRBV6-4 and TRBJ2-1; 7 bases agree with TRBD2. The CDR3 length is 15 residues. V dropped 4 bases and J dropped 0; count of bases not matched to a gene: 3. Per germline, CDR1 MRHNA and CDR2 SNTAGT. The CDR3, as DNA: TGTGCCAGCAGTGTGGGCGGGAGCTCCTACAATGAGCAGTTCTTC. Amino acids: CASSVGGSSYNEQFF.

V is TRBV5-8 and J is TRBJ2-7, with a possible D match to TRBD2 (6 bases). Looked up from germline, CDR1 is SGHTS and CDR2 is YDEGEE. The germline V and J ends were trimmed by 9 bases and 2 bases, with 18 bases remaining between them. The CDR3 has 14 residues. CDR3 residues: CAMGKGGVTYEQYF. For the CDR3, the DNA is TGTGCCATGGGGAAGGGCGGGGTTACCTACGAGCAGTACTTC.

CDR3 DNA: TGTGCCAGCAGCGTGACAGGGGTAGACACTGAAGCTTTCTTT. This encodes CASSVTGVDTEAFF. The chain uses TRBV5-6 and TRBJ1-1, with 8 bases aligning to TRBD1. The CDR3 is made up of 14 amino acids. J lost 3 bases, V lost 4 bases, and 5 bases had no gene match. Germline loops: CDR1 SGHDT, CDR2 YYEEEE.

The J gene is TRBJ2-7, the V gene TRBV27, with D perhaps matching TRBD1 (5 bases). The CDR3 totals 11 residues. Germline V gene lookup returns CDR1 MNHEY and CDR2 SMNVEV (reference sequence). The V end was cut by 5 bases, the J end by 3 bases, with 5 bases between. CDR3 DNA sequence: TGTGCCAGCAGTCAGGGCTACGAGCAGTACTTC. The encoded protein is CASSQGYEQYF.

The rearrangement joins TRBV5-6 to TRBJ2-5; the D is unclear. Deletions cut 2 bases from V and 4 bases from J, with 6 bases between. Germline values: CDR1 SGHDT, CDR2 YYEEEE. CDR3 size: 12 residues. The CDR3 coding sequence is TGTGCCAGCAGCTTTATGGTAGAGACCCAGTACTTC. Its translation: CASSFMVETQYF.

The chain joins TRBV10-2 to TRBJ1-5, with D maybe TRBD1 (6 bases). Germline values: CDR1 WSHSY, CDR2 SAAADI. The CDR3 is made up of 16 amino acids. Trimming took 6 bases from V and 1 from J, leaving 16 bases between them. CDR3 loop: CASRNTGTGSNQPQHF. The CDR3 DNA sequence: TGCGCCAGCAGGAATACAGGGACGGGGAGCAATCAGCCCCAGCATTTT.

The genes are TRBV18 and TRBJ1-1; no reliable D call. The CDR3 runs to 15 residues. CDR1 KGHSH and CDR2 LQKENI come from the germline V gene. Deletions cut 2 bases from V and 2 bases from J, with 12 bases between. The CDR3 here is CASSPLPAVNTEAFF. The CDR3 DNA sequence: TGTGCCAGCTCACCATTGCCGGCCGTTAACACTGAAGCTTTCTTT.

This clone is judged medium-sized (0.01 to 0.1%). V and J are TRBV27 and TRBJ1-2; TRBD1 agrees at 8 bases. Germline CDR1 MNHEY, CDR2 SMNVEV (reference sequence). J gave up 4 bases and V 7 bases, and 11 bases lay outside the gene matches. This CDR3 is built from 15 residues. This CDR3 is CASKEQGVMGYGYTF. The DNA of the CDR3 is TGTGCCAGCAAGGAACAGGGGGTGATGGGCTATGGCTACACCTTC.

The genes are TRBV5-6 and TRBJ1-2; 9 bases agree with TRBD1. The germline V gene has CDR1 SGHDT and CDR2 YYEEEE. This CDR3 spans 14 amino acids. Unmatched junction bases numbered 3, after V lost 2 bases and J lost 4 bases. The DNA of the CDR3 is TGTGCCAGCAGCTTAGGACAGGGGTCCTATGGCTACACCTTC. It specifies CASSLGQGSYGYTF.

This clone has just a few counts. This sequence joins TRBV27 and TRBJ1-5; D remains ambiguous. Germline lookup yields CDR1 MNHEY and CDR2 SMNVEV (reference sequence). The CDR3 runs 13 residues. Trimming stripped 0 bases from V and 7 bases from J, with 7 bases between. Written as DNA, the CDR3 is TGTGCCAGCAGTTTATCGGGTTTCCAGCCCCAGCATTTT. It encodes CASSLSGFQPQHF.

This chain connects TRBV6-1 to TRBJ1-2; D is possibly TRBD1 (5 bases). The length of the CDR3 is 16 residues. CDR1 is MNHNS, CDR2 SASEGT, per germline. The V end was cut by 3 bases, the J end by 13 bases, with 27 bases between. The CDR3 loop is CASSERGDLAVSAPTF. The CDR3 nucleotides are TGTGCCAGCAGTGAGCGAGGGGACCTTGCTGTCTCTGCCCCCACCTTC.

In its sample, this clone was seen a few times. V usage is TRBV30 and J usage is TRBJ1-5; TRBD1 matches 8 bases. The V and J ends lost 5 bases and 5 bases, in that order; junction bases with no gene match: 5. The CDR3 is 13 residues long. The germline V gene encodes CDR1 GTSNPN and CDR2 SVGIG (reference sequence). The CDR3 here is CAWSYRGDQPQHF. For the CDR3, the DNA is TGTGCCTGGTCATACAGGGGGGATCAGCCCCAGCATTTT.

This clone was seen once. The rearrangement links TRBV29-1 to TRBJ1-5; possibly TRBD1 for D (6 bases). Germline assignment: CDR1 SQVTM and CDR2 ANQGSEA. Trimming took 5 bases from V and 6 from J, leaving 14 bases between them. This CDR3 has 13 amino acids. The CDR3 coding sequence is TGCAGCGTTTTGTCAGGGGATTCTCAGCCCCAGCATTTT. Protein product: CSVLSGDSQPQHF. Full variable domain (missing parts from reference TRBV29-1 and TRBJ1-5): SAVISQKPSRDICQRGTSLTIQCQVDSQVTMMFWYRQQPGQSLTLIATANQGSEATYESGFVIDKFPISRPNLTFSTLTVSNMSPEDSSIYLCSVLSGDSQPQHFGDGTRLSIL.

The chain has TRBV7-9 and TRBJ1-1; no reliable D call. V lost 5 bases and J 4 bases, leaving 11 bases between the germline ends. The CDR3 contains 13 residues. Germline lookup yields CDR1 SEHNR and CDR2 FQNEAQ (reference sequence). The CDR3 is CASSRGGVTEAFF. CDR3 sequence (DNA): TGTGCCAGCAGCCGAGGTGGGGTCACTGAAGCTTTCTTT. The entire variable domain, with the rest obtained from reference TRBV7-9 and TRBJ1-1, is as follows: DTGVSQNPRHKITKRGQNVTFRCDPISEHNRLYWYRQTLGQGPEFLTYFQNEAQLEKSRLLSDRFSAERPKGSFSTLEIQRTEQGDSAMYLCASSRGGVTEAFFGQGTRLTVV.

The rearrangement uses TRBV2 and TRBJ2-2; D may correspond to TRBD1 or TRBD2 (5 bases each). CDR1 and CDR2 from the germline V gene are SNHLY and FYNNEI. V shed 2 bases and J shed 1 base, with 11 bases lying between them. The CDR3 is 16 amino acids. The CDR3 region is CASSERGRMNTGELFF. CDR3 DNA sequence: TGTGCCAGCAGTGAAAGGGGACGGATGAACACCGGGGAGCTGTTTTTT.